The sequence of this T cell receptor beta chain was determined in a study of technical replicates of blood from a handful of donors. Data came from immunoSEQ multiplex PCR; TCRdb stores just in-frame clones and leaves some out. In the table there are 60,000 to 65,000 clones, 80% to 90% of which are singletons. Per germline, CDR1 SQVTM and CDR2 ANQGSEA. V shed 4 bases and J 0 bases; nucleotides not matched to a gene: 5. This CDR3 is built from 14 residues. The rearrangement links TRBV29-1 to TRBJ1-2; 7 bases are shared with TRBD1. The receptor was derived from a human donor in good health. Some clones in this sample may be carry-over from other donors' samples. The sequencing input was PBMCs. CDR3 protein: CSVAGTVSNYGYTF. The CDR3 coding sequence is TGCAGCGTTGCCGGGACAGTCTCTAACTATGGCTACACCTTC.